The sequence of this T cell receptor (beta chain) was determined in a study of cytomegalovirus exposure and HLA in healthy donors. Whole-study results and caveats: It emerged from a later analysis that several of the most significant clusters appeared to be linked to common viral pathogens. Among TCR beta chains of equal frequency, HLA-associated ones were more clonally expanded in a later analysis.

The study ran its PCR with 60 Vbeta and 13 Jbeta primers. Repertoires were generated with immunoSEQ multiplex PCR, while TCRdb's copy carries only in-frame clones and drops some. The repertoire holds about 160,000 clones, with roughly 80% as singletons. Notes on this clone: No antigen is known for it.

The sequenced material came from PBMCs. The receptor's source is a man aged 45-60 years in good health and CMV-seropositive.

CDR3 sequence: CASSLGPYRGLTNEKLFF. The CDR3 region has the DNA TGTGCCAGCAGCTTGGGGCCCTACAGGGGGCTAACTAATGAAAAACTGTTTTTT. V and J are TRBV5-4 and TRBJ1-4; 9 bases are a match to TRBD1. Unmatched junction bases numbered 7, after V lost 0 bases and J lost 1 base. Germline CDR1 and CDR2: SGHNT and YYREEE (reference sequence). The CDR3 covers 18 residues. The whole variable domain, filled in from reference TRBV5-4 and TRBJ1-4, reads ETGVTQSPTHLIKTRGQQVTLRCSSQSGHNTVSWYQQALGQGPQFIFQYYREEENGRGNFPPRFSGLQFPNYSSELNVNALELDDSALYLCASSLGPYRGLTNEKLFFGSGTQLSVL.